What follows are 25 T cell receptor beta chains derived from one specimen sequenced in a study of blood T cell repertoires in COVID-19. Only in-frame clones appear in the TCRdb table, and some are missing; sequencing was by immunoSEQ multiplex PCR. Among 66,000 or so clones listed, about 86% were seen once. The source material was peripheral blood. The receptors come from a man in his forties or fifties with active COVID-19.

The V and J genes are TRBV5-6 and TRBJ1-2; D not certain. The length of the CDR3 is 13 residues. V was shortened by 4 bases and J by 2 bases, with 9 bases between the two germline ends. Germline-derived CDR1 and CDR2 are SGHDT and YYEEEE. This CDR3 reads CASSTGGNYGYTF. For the CDR3, the DNA is TGTGCCAGCAGCACTGGAGGGAACTATGGCTACACCTTC. Using reference TRBV5-6 and TRBJ1-2 for the parts outside the CDR3, the full variable domain is DAGVTQSPTHLIKTRGQQVTLRCSPKSGHDTVSWYQQALGQGPQFIFQYYEEEERQRGNFPDRFSGHQFPNYSSELNVNALLLGDSALYLCASSTGGNYGYTFGSGTRLTVV.

This rearrangement joins TRBV5-1 to TRBJ2-1; 14 bases match TRBD2. The junction had 7 bases not matched to a gene; V was cut back by 4 bases and J by 10 bases. The CDR3 is 15 amino acids. The germline gives CDR1 SGHRS, CDR2 YFSETQ. The CDR3 sequence is CASSTGLAGVGEQFF. CDR3 coding DNA: TGCGCCAGCAGCACGGGACTAGCGGGAGTCGGGGAGCAGTTCTTC. The full variable domain, in which reference TRBV5-1 and TRBJ2-1 provide the parts outside the CDR3, is KAGVTQTPRYLIKTRGQQVTLSCSPISGHRSVSWYQQTPGQGLQFLFEYFSETQRNKGNFPGRFSGRQFSNSRSEMNVSTLELGDSALYLCASSTGLAGVGEQFFGPGTRLTVL.

The table lists this clone with a count of one. The rearrangement uses TRBV5-4 and TRBJ2-5; D may be TRBD2 (6 bases). The CDR3 totals 15 residues. Trimming removed 7 bases at V and 0 bases at J, with 16 bases between. Looked up from germline, CDR1 is SGHNT and CDR2 is YYREEE (reference sequence). The CDR3: CASATGGRYQETQYF. The CDR3 DNA reads TGTGCCAGCGCTACAGGAGGGCGGTACCAAGAGACCCAGTACTTC.

Remarks on this clone: At the DNA level, this CDR3 is encoded by other sequences in the same sample as well. This chain joins TRBV6-5 and TRBJ2-2, with 7 bases lining up with TRBD1. This CDR3 spans 15 amino acids. Trimming removed 6 bases from V and 5 bases from J; junction bases left unmatched: 9. CDR1 and CDR2 from the germline V gene are MNHEY and SVGAGI. The CDR3, as DNA: TGTGCCAGCAGGCCTGACAGGGTACGAACCGGGGAGCTGTTTTTT. This translates into CASRPDRVRTGELFF.

The CDR3 is CASSLGLAGVQETQYF. CDR3 sequence (DNA): TGTGCCAGCAGCTTAGGACTAGCGGGAGTTCAAGAGACCCAGTACTTC. J is TRBJ2-5 and V is TRBV7-9; 12 bases fit TRBD2. CDR3 length: 16 amino acids. V lost 1 base, J lost 2 bases, and 2 bases stayed unmatched. Germline lookup yields CDR1 SEHNR and CDR2 FQNEAQ (reference sequence).

The rearrangement links TRBV6-1 to TRBJ2-3, with 10 bases fitting TRBD2. Germline CDR1 reads MNHNS; CDR2 reads SASEGT. With V trimmed by 0 bases and J by 4 bases, 4 bases remained unmatched. This CDR3 is built from 16 residues. Here the CDR3 reads CASSEASGRLPDTQYF. The CDR3 region has the DNA TGTGCCAGCAGTGAAGCTAGCGGGAGGCTCCCAGATACGCAGTATTTT.

This chain links TRBV28 with TRBJ2-7, with 9 positions matching TRBD2. The CDR3 extends over 15 amino acids. Trimming at V came to 1 base and at J to 2 bases, leaving 3 bases not matched to a gene. The germline CDR1 and CDR2 sequences are MDHEN and SYDVKM. The DNA for the CDR3 is TGTGCCAGCAGTTTATCAGCGGGGGGCCCCTACGAGCAGTACTTC. This codes for CASSLSAGGPYEQYF.

This clone was seen only a few times. CDR3 region: CASSWKPGGAKETQYF. The CDR3 coding sequence is TGTGCCAGCAGCTGGAAACCAGGGGGCGCTAAGGAGACCCAGTACTTC. The V call is TRBV5-4, the J call TRBJ2-5; the match to TRBD1 covers 8 bases. CDR1 and CDR2 from the germline V gene are SGHNT and YYREEE (reference sequence). The CDR3 extends over 16 amino acids. V dropped 3 bases and J dropped 5; count of bases not matched to a gene: 12.

The V call is TRBV4-1, the J call TRBJ1-4, with 10 bases aligning to TRBD1. The ends lost 0 bases at V and 12 bases at J; junction bases unmatched: 13. CDR3 length equals 17 residues. The germline gives CDR1 MGHRA, CDR2 YSYEKL. The CDR3 protein is CASSQEHKRTGGFELFF. The CDR3 DNA follows: TGCGCCAGCAGCCAAGAACATAAGAGGACAGGGGGTTTTGAACTGTTTTTT.

The chain employs TRBV11-3 and TRBJ1-2; TRBD1 might be the D (5 bases). V lost 4 bases and J 6 bases, leaving 9 bases between the germline ends. The V gene's germline CDR1 is SGHNT and CDR2 YENEEA. The CDR3 loop spans 12 amino acids. The CDR3: CASSSGGDGYTF. For the CDR3, the DNA is TGTGCCAGCAGCTCGGGGGGTGATGGCTACACCTTC. The full variable domain, its missing parts supplied by reference TRBV11-3 and TRBJ1-2, is EAGVVQSPRYKIIEKKQPVAFWCNPISGHNTLYWYLQNLGQGPELLIRYENEEAVDDSQLPKDRFSAERLKGVDSTLKIQPAELGDSAVYLCASSSGGDGYTFGSGTRLTVV.

This clone was recorded at least ten times. The chain combines TRBV27 with TRBJ1-2; maybe TRBD1 (6 bases). V was shortened by 6 bases and J by 4 bases, with 15 bases between the two germline ends. This CDR3 region has 14 residues. CDR1 is MNHEY and CDR2 is SMNVEV in the germline V gene (reference sequence). CDR3 bases: TGTGCCAGCAGATCGAACGACAGGACCTATGGCTACACCTTC. Translation gives CASRSNDRTYGYTF.

This rearrangement joins TRBV9 to TRBJ2-1; 8 nucleotides match TRBD2. After removal of 2 bases from V and 8 bases from J, the junction contained 12 bases not matched to a gene. The germline gives CDR1 SGDLS, CDR2 YYNGEE. The CDR3 spans 16 residues. For the CDR3, the DNA is TGTGCCAGCAGCGTGAGTTCGGGGGGGCGGCGAGATGAGCAGTTCTTC. Translating gives CASSVSSGGRRDEQFF.

The V and J genes are TRBV6-5 and TRBJ1-2; the match to TRBD1 covers 9 bases. V lost 7 bases, J lost 3 bases, and 6 bases stayed unmatched. The CDR3 consists of 14 residues. CDR1 and CDR2 from the germline V gene are MNHEY and SVGAGI. CDR3 residues: CASTTGGRHYGYTF. The CDR3 nucleotides are TGTGCCAGCACGACAGGGGGTAGACACTATGGCTACACCTTC.

The chain joins TRBV5-5 to TRBJ2-7; 10 bases are shared with TRBD1. The V gene's germline CDR1 is SGHKS and CDR2 YYEKEE (reference sequence). Unmatched junction bases numbered 5, after V lost 3 bases and J lost 5 bases. CDR3 length: 14 residues. The CDR3 reads CASSWGQGNHEQYF. The CDR3, as DNA: TGTGCCAGCAGCTGGGGACAGGGGAACCACGAGCAGTACTTC. Looking up the rest from reference TRBV5-5 and TRBJ2-7 gives the full variable domain: DAGVTQSPTHLIKTRGQQVTLRCSPISGHKSVSWYQQVLGQGPQFIFQYYEKEERGRGNFPDRFSARQFPNYSSELNVNALLLGDSALYLCASSWGQGNHEQYFGPGTRLTVT.

The genes are TRBV2 and TRBJ2-1; TRBD2 matches at 14 bases. The CDR3 totals 18 residues. Per the germline V gene, CDR1 is SNHLY and CDR2 is FYNNEI. The V segment lost 10 bases and the J segment 4 bases; nucleotides outside the gene matches: 15. The CDR3 here is CATSGTSGRLGLYNEQFF. CDR3 nucleotide sequence: TGTGCCACCTCCGGGACTAGCGGGAGATTGGGCCTTTACAATGAGCAGTTCTTC.

V is TRBV30 and J is TRBJ1-2; D gene unclear. Germline loops: CDR1 GTSNPN, CDR2 SVGIG (reference sequence). Trimming cost V 2 bases and J 4 bases, with 11 bases left between them. The length of the CDR3 is 13 residues. CDR3 protein: CAWSFESRYGYTF. The DNA of the CDR3 is TGTGCCTGGAGTTTTGAGTCGCGCTATGGCTACACCTTC.

V usage is TRBV4-1 and J usage is TRBJ2-1; 8 bases agree with TRBD2. Germline V gene sequence: CDR1 MGHRA, CDR2 YSYEKL. J gave up 4 bases and V 0 bases, and 5 bases lay outside the gene matches. The CDR3 is 16 amino acids. For the CDR3, the DNA is TGCGCCAGCAGCCAAGATCTGGCGGGAGGTTACAATGAGCAGTTCTTC. The encoded protein is CASSQDLAGGYNEQFF.

The CDR3 loop is CASSLAAGELYEQYV. CDR3 nucleotides: TGCGCCAGCAGCTTGGCAGCGGGAGAACTCTACGAGCAGTACGTC. The J gene is TRBJ2-7, the V gene TRBV5-1, with 8 bases matching TRBD2. The CDR3 runs to 15 residues. Germline trimming cut 0 bases from V and 3 bases from J; bases unmatched to any gene: 5. Germline loops: CDR1 SGHRS, CDR2 YFSETQ.

V gene TRBV24-1 combines with J gene TRBJ2-3; 7 positions match TRBD1. V was pared by 3 bases and J by 0 bases, with 5 bases of the junction left unmatched. The CDR3 covers 16 residues. Germline V gene data show CDR1 as KGHDR and CDR2 as SFDVKD. The CDR3 sequence: CATSDRQGLSTDTQYF. DNA for the CDR3: TGTGCCACCAGTGATCGACAGGGCCTTAGCACAGATACGCAGTATTTT.

The CDR3 spells CASSLAGGEAFF. CDR3 nucleotides: TGCGCCAGCAGCTTGGCCGGGGGGGAAGCTTTCTTT. The chain carries TRBV5-1 and TRBJ1-1; D is possibly TRBD1 (5 bases). The ends were cut back, 0 bases at V and 8 bases at J, with 8 bases in the middle. Germline CDR1 reads SGHRS; CDR2 reads YFSETQ. This CDR3 region has 12 residues.

The chain carries TRBV7-9 and TRBJ2-1; tentatively, D is TRBD2 (5 bases). Trimming shortened V by 3 bases and J by 6 bases, and 9 bases separated the two germline ends. This CDR3 comprises 13 residues. CDR1 is SEHNR, CDR2 FQNEAQ, per germline (reference sequence). In DNA form, the CDR3 reads TGTGCCAGCAGCTTGGCTAGCAGCAATGAGCAGTTCTTC. This sequence encodes CASSLASSNEQFF.

V is TRBV27 and J is TRBJ1-5, with D unresolved. Germline CDR1 is MNHEY and CDR2 is SMNVEV (reference sequence). The V gene lost 5 bases and the J gene lost 7 bases, with 12 bases spanning the gap. This CDR3 has 13 amino acids. CDR3 loop: CASSVTNLQPQHF. The DNA for the CDR3 is TGTGCCAGCAGTGTGACAAACCTCCAGCCCCAGCATTTT.

The chain is built from TRBV5-1 and TRBJ2-5; 11 positions agree with TRBD2. From germline, CDR1 is SGHRS and CDR2 YFSETQ. Trimming removed 8 bases from V and 5 bases from J; junction bases left unmatched: 5. The CDR3 loop spans 13 amino acids. DNA for the CDR3: TGCGCCAGTTCAACTAGCGGGGGCGAGACCCAGTACTTC. Its protein product is CASSTSGGETQYF.

This chain uses TRBV24-1 with TRBJ2-5; D is perhaps TRBD1 (6 bases). V was trimmed by 1 base and J by 2 bases, leaving 10 bases between them. This CDR3 comprises 15 residues. Germline lookup yields CDR1 KGHDR and CDR2 SFDVKD. The CDR3 region is CATSDFRGGQETQYF. CDR3 bases: TGTGCCACCAGTGATTTCAGGGGTGGGCAAGAGACCCAGTACTTC.

The chain has TRBV4-1 and TRBJ2-2; D remains unclear. Germline V gene data show CDR1 as MGHRA and CDR2 as YSYEKL. V lost 4 bases, J lost 0 bases, and 9 bases lay in between. The CDR3 runs to 15 residues. The chain's CDR3 is CASSPSVSNTGELFF. The CDR3 region has the DNA TGCGCCAGCAGCCCCTCGGTATCGAACACCGGGGAGCTGTTTTTT.